This TCR beta chain was obtained from a study of response to subunit inactivated influenza vaccine. Broader study findings: The authors suggested that few new T cells are recruited per seasonal influenza vaccination.

From the RT-PCR reads, TCRdb called clonotypes with MiXCR, one entry per CDR3 protein. Of 250,000 to 350,000 distinct CDR3 sequences in the sample, around 20% were seen once. Trimming left V 7 bases short and J 0 bases short, with 9 bases between. This CDR3 is built from 13 residues. Germline-derived CDR1 and CDR2 are MNHNS and SASEGT. This clonotype was seen at least ten times. The antigen remains unidentified. The source was PBMCs from blood, collected less than 22 months after vaccination. This chain links TRBV6-1 with TRBJ1-1; D call uncertain. The TCR comes from a man aged 50-75 years who received an inactivated influenza vaccine. Written as DNA, the CDR3 is TGTGCCAGCACACTACAGCTGAACACTGAAGCTTTCTTT. Residues: CASTLQLNTEAFF.